Listed below are T cell receptor beta chains from one sample, sequenced in a study of shared clonotypes between healthy human individuals. Profiling relied on immunoSEQ multiplex PCR, and the TCRdb table lists in-frame clones only, not all of them. The sample records about 2 million clones, roughly 94% being singletons. What was sequenced was naive CD8+ T cells sorted from blood. The receptors come from a man aged 18-30 years in good health. Both conserved end residues are part of each CDR3. A D gene is named only where the DNA matches it firmly. Size tells how often a clone was seen (once, few, many) or the class of an expanded clone, and some rows leave it out.

TRBV6-5	NA	NA	TRBJ1-1	TGTGCCAGCAGCCAACGTTGGTCGGACCCGGAAGCTTTCTTT	CASSQRWSDPEAFF
TRBV30	NA	NA	TRBJ2-3	TGTGCCTCTGACAGTACAAGCACAGATACGCAGTATTTT	CASDSTSTDTQYF
TRBV5-8	NA	TRBD1	TRBJ2-7	TGTGCCAGCAGCTTGGCCTTAGGGGGCTTCGAGCAGTACTTC	CASSLALGGFEQYF
TRBV5-1	NA	TRBD1	TRBJ1-1	TGCGCCAGCAGCTGGACAGGGGGAACTGAAGCTTTCTTT	CASSWTGGTEAFF
TRBV4-1	NA	TRBD2	TRBJ2-4	TGCGCCAGCAGCCCTCATGCTGCGGGGGGACTAGCCAAAAACATTCAGTACTTC	CASSPHAAGGLAKNIQYF
TRBV9	NA	NA	TRBJ2-7	TGTGCCAGCGCGGCAGGGTTAGCGTACGAGCAGTACTTC	CASAAGLAYEQYF
TRBV9	NA	TRBD2	TRBJ2-5	TGTGCCAGCAGCTCTGGGGGGGAAGAGACCCAGTACTTC	CASSSGGEETQYF
TRBV4-3	NA	NA	TRBJ2-5	TGCGCCAGCAGCGATGGCTCGGGACTCCAAGAGACCCAGTACTTC	CASSDGSGLQETQYF
TRBV27	few	NA	TRBJ1-5	TGTGCCAGCAGTTTTGCGGGTAGCAATCAGCCCCAGCATTTT	CASSFAGSNQPQHF
TRBV9	once	TRBD2	TRBJ2-7	TGTGCCAGCGGCCCTAGCGGGAGTTACGAGCAGTACTTC	CASGPSGSYEQYF
TRBV6-6	NA	TRBD2	TRBJ2-3	TGTGCCAGCAGTTACTCGACTAGCGGGGGGACAGATACGCAGTATTTT	CASSYSTSGGTDTQYF
TRBV10-3	NA	NA	TRBJ1-2	TGTGCCATCACGACGGACTGGTTTGATGGCTACACCTTC	CAITTDWFDGYTF
TRBV9	once	NA	TRBJ1-6	TGTGCCAGCAGCGCGGGGGACGGCGGTGCCCTCCACTTT	CASSAGDGGALHF
TRBV11-2	NA	NA	TRBJ1-5	TGTGCCAGCAGACGAACAGGTAGCGATCAGCCCCAGCATTTT	CASRRTGSDQPQHF
TRBV10-3	NA	TRBD1	TRBJ1-5	TGTGCCATTTGGACAGGGGGCCCAAATCAGCCCCAGCATTTT	CAIWTGGPNQPQHF
TRBV7-9	NA	NA	TRBJ1-2	TGTGCCAGCAGCGCGGCGGGGGGCCTCTATGGCTACACCTTC	CASSAAGGLYGYTF
TRBV6-6	NA	TRBD2	TRBJ2-7	TGTGCCAGCAGTCACAGCGGGACTGATTATCGCTACGAGCAGTACTTC	CASSHSGTDYRYEQYF
TRBV5-1	NA	TRBD2	TRBJ2-3	TGCGCCAGCAGCTTGTACCCAGTTAGCGGGAGTCCAATAGGTCGCACAGATACGCAGTATTTT	CASSLYPVSGSPIGRTDTQYF
TRBV6-5	NA	TRBD1	TRBJ1-4	TGTGCCAGTAAGGGGGCCCTTAATGAAAAACTGTTTTTT	CASKGALNEKLFF
TRBV19	NA	NA	TRBJ1-6	TGTGCCAGTAGTATTTTGGACACCAATTCACCCCTCCACTTT	CASSILDTNSPLHF
TRBV5-6	NA	NA	TRBJ2-3	TGTGCCAGCAGCTTTGGGTTTGGTTCCGCAGATACGCAGTATTTT	CASSFGFGSADTQYF
TRBV6-6	NA	NA	TRBJ2-3	TGTGCCAGCAGTTACGAGGTGGTCTCCACAGATACGCAGTATTTT	CASSYEVVSTDTQYF
TRBV28	NA	NA	TRBJ2-7	TGTGCCAGCAGTTCGGTCACCGGGCCAATGGAGCAGTACTTC	CASSSVTGPMEQYF
TRBV2	NA	TRBD1	TRBJ2-5	TGTGCCACCGATCGAGGACAGGGAGCAGAGACCCAGTACTTC	CATDRGQGAETQYF
TRBV2	NA	TRBD1	TRBJ1-3	TGTGCCAGCAGTAGTGGACAGGGGGCTTCTGGAAACACCATATATTTT	CASSSGQGASGNTIYF
TRBV4-1	NA	NA	TRBJ1-1	TGCGCCAGCAGCCAGGGGGGAATGAACACTGAAGCTTTCTTT	CASSQGGMNTEAFF
TRBV5-1	once	NA	TRBJ2-2	TGCGCCAGCAGCCCCAGGGCCGAAGCGAACACCGGGGAGCTGTTTTTT	CASSPRAEANTGELFF
TRBV5-1	NA	NA	TRBJ2-5	TGCGCCAGCAGTTTGACGCCGGGGGAGACCCAGTACTTC	CASSLTPGETQYF
TRBV6-5	NA	TRBD2	TRBJ2-1	TGTGCCAGCAGTTACTTACTAGCGGGGGGGCCAGATGAGCAGTTCTTC	CASSYLLAGGPDEQFF
TRBV4-1	NA	NA	TRBJ1-1	TGCGCCAGCAGCCAAGATGGGCCGCTGAACACTGAAGCTTTCTTT	CASSQDGPLNTEAFF
TRBV5-4	NA	NA	TRBJ2-7	TGTGCCAGCAGCTTCGGACGGATGACCTACGAGCAGTACTTC	CASSFGRMTYEQYF
TRBV4-1	NA	TRBD1	TRBJ2-2	TGCGCCAGCAGCCTGGGACAGTTAAACACCGGGGAGCTGTTTTTT	CASSLGQLNTGELFF
TRBV7-4	NA	TRBD1	TRBJ1-2	TGTGCCAGCAGCTTAGGTTCGGACAGGGTTAACTATGGCTACACCTTC	CASSLGSDRVNYGYTF
TRBV18	NA	NA	TRBJ1-2	TGTGCCAGCTCACCACCGATAGACAGACACTATGGCTACACCTTC	CASSPPIDRHYGYTF
TRBV5-4	NA	NA	TRBJ2-7	TGTGCCAGCAGCTGGGGCGGGTACGAGCAGTACTTC	CASSWGGYEQYF
TRBV27	NA	NA	TRBJ2-1	TGTGCCAGCACGAGGTTCAATGAGCAGTTCTTC	CASTRFNEQFF
TRBV5-1	NA	NA	TRBJ2-3	TGCGCCAGCAGCTTGTGGGCACCTCGCACAGATACGCAGTATTTT	CASSLWAPRTDTQYF
TRBV5-1	NA	TRBD2	TRBJ2-5	TGCGCCAGCAGCTCTGCGGGACTAGCGGGGGGATTCCAAGAGACCCAGTACTTC	CASSSAGLAGGFQETQYF
TRBV9	NA	NA	TRBJ1-1	TGTGCCAGCACCCAGGACACATCGAACACTGAAGCTTTCTTT	CASTQDTSNTEAFF
TRBV11-2	NA	NA	TRBJ1-4	TGTGCCAGCAGCCCCCCCGGAGGGCTGGGGGAAAAACTGTTTTTT	CASSPPGGLGEKLFF
TRBV6-5	NA	NA	TRBJ2-1	TGTGCCAGCAGTTACGACGGGAATTCCTACAATGAGCAGTTCTTC	CASSYDGNSYNEQFF
TRBV6-6	NA	NA	TRBJ1-2	TGTGCCAGCAGGGATATAGGGGAACGAGACTATGGCTACACCTTC	CASRDIGERDYGYTF
TRBV13	once	NA	TRBJ2-7	TGTGCCAGCAGCATAAGGACCGAACACTACGAGCAGTACTTC	CASSIRTEHYEQYF